The T cell receptor (beta chain) described here comes from a study of blood T cell repertoires in COVID-19. Looking at the study overall: T cells, B-cell-depleted T cells, or PBMCs supplied cDNA or gDNA.

In the original workflow: Amplified reference gene primers provided the basis for estimating nucleated cell counts. The method was immunoSEQ multiplex PCR; TCRdb's version includes in-frame clones alone and lacks a portion of them. D and trimming were read from the DNA, whereas the V and J calls and clone size are those reported in that table. This sample has 150,000 or so clones, with 84% found just once. Membership in each cohort depended on participant-reported clinical history. What the recovered Cohort 3 donors had was two negative PCRs, clearance, or symptom resolution. Germline V CDR1 and CDR2: SGDLS, YYNGEE. Deletions cut 0 bases from V and 8 bases from J, with 11 bases between. This CDR3 spans 14 amino acids.

Material: PBMCs or T cells enriched from blood (not recorded which). This receptor was identified in a man in his forties or fifties who had recovered from COVID-19. The rearrangement uses TRBV9 and TRBJ1-4; no clear D. The DNA of the CDR3 is TGTGCCAGCAGCGTAGAGCCATTCACGGAAAAACTGTTTTTT. Translating it yields CASSVEPFTEKLFF.